Listed here are 29 T cell receptor beta chains from one sample, sequenced in a study of blood T cell repertoires in COVID-19. The repertoire was sequenced with immunoSEQ multiplex PCR; TCRdb's copy has only in-frame clones and lacks some. This sample yields fewer than 250,000 clones, of which roughly 82% are seen a single time; around 5% belongs to the top ten. The specimen sequenced was peripheral blood. These receptors were taken from a woman aged 70-85 years with acute or convalescent COVID-19.

V is TRBV30 and J is TRBJ1-2; D is ambiguous. V lost 4 bases and J lost 7, with 13 bases in between. The CDR3 contains 12 residues. The germline V gene has CDR1 GTSNPN and CDR2 SVGIG (reference sequence). The CDR3 coding sequence is TGTGCCTGGAAATGGCTAGGCGCTGGCTACACCTTC. Translation: CAWKWLGAGYTF.

This chain links TRBV7-2 with TRBJ2-3; 8 bases are shared with TRBD2. The V and J ends lost 3 bases and 2 bases, in that order; junction bases with no gene match: 7. Germline CDR1 reads SGHTA; CDR2 reads FQGNSA. The CDR3 sequence is 16 residues long. The CDR3 nucleotides read TGTGCCAGCAGCTTGCTGGCGGGGGGATTCACAGATACGCAGTATTTT. It yields the protein CASSLLAGGFTDTQYF. Full variable domain (missing parts from reference TRBV7-2 and TRBJ2-3): GAGVSQSPSNKVTEKGKDVELRCDPISGHTALYWYRQSLGQGLEFLIYFQGNSAPDKSGLPSDRFSAERTGGSVSTLTIQRTQQEDSAVYLCASSLLAGGFTDTQYFGPGTRLTVL.

This chain links TRBV6-5 with TRBJ1-3, with TRBD1 identical over 8 bases. Germline lookup yields CDR1 MNHEY and CDR2 SVGAGI. The CDR3 runs 14 residues. V lost 7 bases, J lost 2 bases, and 4 bases stayed unmatched. The CDR3 bases are TGTGCCAGCATGACAGGGGTGGCTGGAAACACCATATATTTT. This sequence encodes CASMTGVAGNTIYF.

The rearrangement links TRBV5-1 to TRBJ1-5; no reliable D call. The CDR3 runs 15 residues. Trimming took 2 bases from V and 0 from J, leaving 9 bases between them. Germline V gene lookup returns CDR1 SGHRS and CDR2 YFSETQ. CDR3 loop: CASSLDGNSNQPQHF. The CDR3 DNA follows: TGCGCCAGCAGCTTAGATGGCAATAGCAATCAGCCCCAGCATTTT.

The chain couples TRBV7-9 to TRBJ2-5; 9 bases are a match to TRBD2. Looked up from germline, CDR1 is SEHNR and CDR2 is FQNEAQ (reference sequence). The CDR3 covers 15 residues. With V trimmed by 1 base and J by 5 bases, 5 bases remained unmatched. The CDR3 protein is CASSLVAGVQETQYF. The CDR3 DNA sequence: TGTGCCAGCAGCTTAGTAGCGGGGGTACAGGAGACCCAGTACTTC.

The CDR3 DNA reads TGTGCCAGCAGTTATCCCGGGACAGGGGGGTACAATGAGCAGTTCTTC. The encoded protein is CASSYPGTGGYNEQFF. The chain joins TRBV6-5 to TRBJ2-1; TRBD1 aligns across 11 bases. CDR3 size: 16 residues. Germline CDR1 and CDR2: MNHEY and SVGAGI. Germline trimming cut 3 bases from V and 4 bases from J; bases unmatched to any gene: 5.

The chain couples TRBV2 to TRBJ1-5; 9 bases agree with TRBD1. Germline CDR1 and CDR2: SNHLY and FYNNEI. V gave up 4 bases and J gave up 7 bases; unmatched junction bases: 5. The CDR3 runs to 14 residues. CDR3 nucleotides: TGTGCCAGCAGTGTTGGACAGGGGAAACAGCCCCAGCATTTT. As protein: CASSVGQGKQPQHF.

Here the CDR3 reads CASRSSGGTYYTGELFF. For the CDR3, the DNA is TGTGCCAGTAGGAGTAGCGGGGGGACCTACTATACCGGGGAGCTGTTTTTT. This sequence joins TRBV19 and TRBJ2-2, with TRBD2 matching over 10 bases. CDR1 and CDR2 (germline): LNHDA, SQIVND (reference sequence). Germline trimming cut 6 bases from V and 5 bases from J; bases unmatched to any gene: 12. There are 17 residues in the CDR3.

This chain links TRBV7-6 with TRBJ2-1; 10 bases line up with TRBD2. The CDR3 spans 17 residues. Germline V gene data show CDR1 as SGHVS and CDR2 as FNYEAQ. The V gene end was trimmed by 1 base and the J gene end by 0 bases; junction bases not matched to a gene: 3. Written as DNA, the CDR3 is TGTGCCAGCAGCTTAGAGACTAGCGGGTTCTCCTACAATGAGCAGTTCTTC. The encoded protein is CASSLETSGFSYNEQFF.

V and J are TRBV13 and TRBJ1-1; the match to TRBD1 covers 7 bases. V lost 1 base to trimming and J lost 5 bases; unmatched junction nucleotides: 4. The CDR3 spans 14 residues. Germline V gene sequence: CDR1 PRHDT, CDR2 FYEKMQ (reference sequence). The CDR3 reads CASSLEQGYTEAFF. For the CDR3, the DNA is TGTGCCAGCAGCTTAGAACAGGGGTATACTGAAGCTTTCTTT.

This clone was counted a few times. V is TRBV6-5 and J is TRBJ1-2; 7 bases are shared with TRBD1. The germline V gene encodes CDR1 MNHEY and CDR2 SVGAGI. V was clipped by 5 bases and J by 8 bases; unmatched bases: 14. The length of the CDR3 is 15 residues. DNA of the CDR3: TGTGCCAGCAGTACGACAGACAGGGCGTCGGGAGGCTACACCTTC. This encodes CASSTTDRASGGYTF.

V and J are TRBV5-4 and TRBJ2-7; 9 bases line up with TRBD1. J was trimmed by 5 bases and V by 4 bases; bases with no gene match: 7. Germline CDR1 is SGHNT and CDR2 is YYREEE (reference sequence). The CDR3 spans 14 residues. Here the CDR3 reads CASSPWDRVNEQYF. CDR3 sequence (DNA): TGTGCCAGCAGCCCCTGGGACAGGGTTAACGAGCAGTACTTC.

CDR3 DNA: TGCGCCAGCAGCTTGGGGACTAGCGGGGCGGGACGGGGGACCCAGTACTTC. Amino acids: CASSLGTSGAGRGTQYF. The chain joins TRBV5-1 to TRBJ2-5; 12 bases are a match to TRBD2. Germline V lookup: CDR1 SGHRS, CDR2 YFSETQ. The CDR3 loop spans 17 amino acids. The junction had 10 bases not matched to a gene; V was cut back by 0 bases and J by 7 bases.

This clone has a handful of counts. The chain has TRBV4-2 and TRBJ1-2; D unresolved. The germline V and J ends were trimmed by 4 bases and 1 base, with 10 bases remaining between them. Germline V CDR1 and CDR2: LGHNA, YNFKEQ. The CDR3 is made up of 14 amino acids. DNA of the CDR3: TGTGCCAGCAGCCTCATTTCGAGTAACTATGGCTACACCTTC. Encoded protein: CASSLISSNYGYTF.

The V and J genes are TRBV19 and TRBJ1-4, with 8 nucleotides matching TRBD1. This CDR3 is 18 amino acids long. Germline CDR1 and CDR2: LNHDA and SQIVND (reference sequence). V shed 2 bases and J 0 bases; nucleotides not matched to a gene: 8. The CDR3 sequence: CASSIIGTGFATNEKLFF. The CDR3 nucleotides read TGTGCCAGTAGTATAATCGGGACAGGCTTTGCAACTAATGAAAAACTGTTTTTT.

The CDR3 loop is CASSSELIYEQYF. The CDR3 DNA is TGTGCCAGCAGCTCGGAGCTTATCTACGAGCAGTACTTC. The chain is built from TRBV6-2 or TRBV6-3 and TRBJ2-7; D unclear. Per germline, CDR1 MNHEY and CDR2 SVGEGT. Trimming left V 6 bases short and J 3 bases short, with 12 bases between. This CDR3 is built from 13 residues.

This chain joins TRBV28 and TRBJ2-1, with 15 positions matching TRBD2. CDR3 size: 16 residues. The germline CDR1 and CDR2 sequences are MDHEN and SYDVKM. After removal of 6 bases from V and 6 bases from J, the junction contained 6 bases not matched to a gene. CDR3 region: CASREAGLAGGNEQFF. CDR3 sequence (DNA): TGTGCCAGCAGAGAAGCGGGACTAGCGGGGGGCAATGAGCAGTTCTTC.

For this clone: One end of the junction does not line up with germline, which may come from a read error. This sequence joins TRBV20-1 and TRBJ1-3, with 8 nucleotides matching TRBD1. The CDR3 runs to 11 residues. The germline V gene encodes CDR1 DFQATT and CDR2 SNEGSKA (reference sequence). The CDR3 region has the DNA TGCAGTGCTAGACTGGACAGGGCGGGGATTTTT. This sequence encodes CSARLDRAGIF.

This clone turned up a few times. The chain carries TRBV7-8 and TRBJ1-5; possibly TRBD1 for D (5 bases). CDR1 and CDR2 (germline): SGHVS, FQNEAQ. This CDR3 has 13 amino acids. V shed 3 bases and J shed 6 bases, with 9 bases lying between them. The CDR3 region is CASSFYQGQPQHF. The DNA of the CDR3 is TGTGCCAGCAGCTTTTACCAGGGTCAGCCCCAGCATTTT. Together with reference TRBV7-8 and TRBJ1-5, the CDR3 gives the full variable domain: GAGVSQSPRYKVAKRGQDVALRCDPISGHVSLFWYQQALGQGPEFLTYFQNEAQLDKSGLPSDRFFAERPEGSVSTLKIQRTQQEDSAVYLCASSFYQGQPQHFGDGTRLSIL.

This clone was detected only once. Other DNA sequences in the same sample also yield this CDR3. The chain combines TRBV6-1 with TRBJ1-1, with a tentative D call TRBD1 (6 bases). The CDR3 contains 14 residues. CDR1 is MNHNS, CDR2 SASEGT, per germline. V was shortened by 3 bases and J by 0 bases, with 8 bases between the two germline ends. CDR3 nucleotides: TGTGCCAGCAGTGAGGACAGAATGAACACTGAAGCTTTCTTT. Protein product: CASSEDRMNTEAFF.

The genes are TRBV5-1 and TRBJ2-1, with 10 bases fitting TRBD1. Looked up from germline, CDR1 is SGHRS and CDR2 is YFSETQ. V lost 4 bases to trimming and J lost 9 bases; unmatched junction nucleotides: 13. The CDR3 covers 16 residues. This chain's CDR3 is CASSAAGQGLMSEQFF. The CDR3 DNA is TGCGCCAGCAGCGCTGCGGGACAGGGGTTAATGAGTGAGCAGTTCTTC.

The rearrangement links TRBV6-6 to TRBJ1-1, with 8 positions matching TRBD1. V was clipped by 2 bases and J by 5 bases; unmatched bases: 10. This CDR3 is 16 amino acids long. The germline CDR1 and CDR2 sequences are MNHNY and SVGAGI (reference sequence). The CDR3 is CASSYGQTGGDTEAFF. CDR3 DNA sequence: TGTGCCAGCAGTTACGGACAAACAGGGGGTGATACTGAAGCTTTCTTT.

This clone was counted once. This sequence joins TRBV10-1 and TRBJ2-1; 12 bases align to TRBD2. V dropped 4 bases and J dropped 8; count of bases not matched to a gene: 0. Germline assignment: CDR1 WNHNN and CDR2 SYGVQD (reference sequence). CDR3 length: 13 residues. The CDR3 region has the DNA TGCGCCAGCAGTGGACTAGCGGGGGATGAGCAGTTCTTC. Its protein is CASSGLAGDEQFF.

The chain employs TRBV9 and TRBJ2-5, with a tentative D call TRBD1 (5 bases). The ends were cut back, 0 bases at V and 7 bases at J, with 13 bases in the middle. Germline V gene lookup returns CDR1 SGDLS and CDR2 YYNGEE. The CDR3 has 14 residues. The CDR3 sequence is CASSVEMGLGTQYF. In nucleotides, the CDR3 is TGTGCCAGCAGCGTAGAGATGGGGCTGGGGACCCAGTACTTC.

This chain links TRBV3-1 (or the pseudogene TRBV3-2) with TRBJ1-3, with D perhaps matching TRBD1 (5 bases). In germline, CDR1 is LGHDT, CDR2 YNNKEL (reference sequence). The CDR3 is 15 residues long. V shed 4 bases and J shed 2 bases, with 12 bases lying between them. In DNA, the CDR3 is TGTGCCAGCAGCCTTACAGGTTCCCCTGGAAACACCATATATTTT. Translation gives CASSLTGSPGNTIYF.

This chain links TRBV24-1 with TRBJ2-7, with D perhaps TRBD2 (6 bases). V gave up 0 bases and J gave up 3 bases, with 11 bases separating them. Germline V CDR1 and CDR2: KGHDR, SFDVKD. The CDR3 is 15 residues long. The DNA of the CDR3 is TGTGCCACCAGTGATTTGACTGCCGGGGGCTACGAGCAGTACTTC. Amino acids: CATSDLTAGGYEQYF.

This clone has only a few counts. The chain recombines TRBV10-3 with TRBJ1-5; a possible D gene is TRBD1 (6 bases). V was cut by 6 bases and J by 4 bases, with 10 bases left in between. The CDR3 sequence is 13 residues long. Germline V gene data show CDR1 as ENHRY and CDR2 as SYGVKD. The CDR3 coding sequence is TGTGCCATCAGCCAGGGGCCTAATCAGCCCCAGCATTTT. This translates into CAISQGPNQPQHF.

The genes are TRBV5-5 and TRBJ1-2; D perhaps matches TRBD1 (5 bases). The V gene's germline CDR1 is SGHKS and CDR2 YYEKEE (reference sequence). The CDR3 contains 13 residues. The V gene lost 4 bases and the J gene lost 4 bases, with 11 bases spanning the gap. CDR3 sequence: CASSLGEGYGYTF. In DNA form, the CDR3 reads TGTGCCAGCAGCCTAGGGGAGGGCTATGGCTACACCTTC.

The chain combines TRBV5-1 with TRBJ1-6, with D possibly being TRBD1 (6 bases). V was shortened by 4 bases and J by 0 bases, with 11 bases between the two germline ends. Germline V gene data show CDR1 as SGHRS and CDR2 as YFSETQ. The CDR3 is 16 residues long. The DNA of the CDR3 is TGCGCCAGCAGCCTAGGGGGTGGCTCCTATAATTCACCCCTCCACTTT. The encoded protein is CASSLGGGSYNSPLHF.